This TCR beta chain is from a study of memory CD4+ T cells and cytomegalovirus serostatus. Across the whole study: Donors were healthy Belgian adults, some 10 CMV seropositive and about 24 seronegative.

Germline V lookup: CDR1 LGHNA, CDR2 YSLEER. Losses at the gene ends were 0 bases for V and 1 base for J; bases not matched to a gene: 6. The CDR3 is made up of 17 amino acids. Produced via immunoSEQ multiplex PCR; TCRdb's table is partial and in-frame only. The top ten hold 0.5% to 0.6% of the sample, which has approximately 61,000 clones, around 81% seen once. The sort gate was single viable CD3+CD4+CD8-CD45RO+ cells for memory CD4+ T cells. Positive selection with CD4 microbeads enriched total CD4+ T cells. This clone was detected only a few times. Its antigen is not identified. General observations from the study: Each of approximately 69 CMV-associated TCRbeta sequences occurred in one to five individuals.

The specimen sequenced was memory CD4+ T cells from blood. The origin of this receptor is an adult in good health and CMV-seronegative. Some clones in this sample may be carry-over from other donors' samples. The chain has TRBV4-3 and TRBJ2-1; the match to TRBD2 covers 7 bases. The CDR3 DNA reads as TGCGCCAGCAGCCAAGATCCCCTAGCGGAGTCCTACAATGAGCAGTTCTTC. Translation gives CASSQDPLAESYNEQFF.